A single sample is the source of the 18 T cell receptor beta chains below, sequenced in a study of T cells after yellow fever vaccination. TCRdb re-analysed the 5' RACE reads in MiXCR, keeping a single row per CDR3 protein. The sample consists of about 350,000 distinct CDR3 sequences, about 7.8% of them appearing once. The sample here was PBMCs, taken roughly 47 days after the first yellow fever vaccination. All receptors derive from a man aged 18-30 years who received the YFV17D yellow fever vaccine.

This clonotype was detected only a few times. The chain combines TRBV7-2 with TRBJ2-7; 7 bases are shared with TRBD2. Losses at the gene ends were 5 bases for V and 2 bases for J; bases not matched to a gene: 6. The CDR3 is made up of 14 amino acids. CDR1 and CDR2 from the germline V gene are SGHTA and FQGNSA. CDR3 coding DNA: TGTGCCAGCAGCCCGCGGACTAGTCCCTACGAGCAGTACTTC. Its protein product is CASSPRTSPYEQYF. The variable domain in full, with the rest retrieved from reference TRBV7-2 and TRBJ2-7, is GAGVSQSPSNKVTEKGKDVELRCDPISGHTALYWYRQSLGQGLEFLIYFQGNSAPDKSGLPSDRFSAERTGGSVSTLTIQRTQQEDSAVYLCASSPRTSPYEQYFGPGTRLTVT.

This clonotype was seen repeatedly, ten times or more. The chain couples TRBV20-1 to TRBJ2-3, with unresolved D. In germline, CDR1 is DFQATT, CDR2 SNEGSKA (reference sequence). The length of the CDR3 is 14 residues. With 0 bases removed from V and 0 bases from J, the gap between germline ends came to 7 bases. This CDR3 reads CSARDVESTDTQYF. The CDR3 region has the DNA TGCAGTGCTAGAGATGTGGAGAGCACAGATACGCAGTATTTT.

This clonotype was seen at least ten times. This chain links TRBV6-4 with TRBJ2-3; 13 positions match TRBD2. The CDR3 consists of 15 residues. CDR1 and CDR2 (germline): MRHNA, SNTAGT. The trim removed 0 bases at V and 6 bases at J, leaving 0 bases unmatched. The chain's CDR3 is CASSDSTSGGDTQYF. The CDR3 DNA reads TGTGCCAGCAGTGACTCGACTAGCGGGGGGGATACGCAGTATTTT.

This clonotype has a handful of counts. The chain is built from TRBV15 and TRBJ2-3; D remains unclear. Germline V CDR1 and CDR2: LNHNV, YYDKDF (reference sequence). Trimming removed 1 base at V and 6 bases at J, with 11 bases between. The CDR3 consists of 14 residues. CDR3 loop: CATSRGNGLDTQYF. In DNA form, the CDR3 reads TGTGCCACCAGCAGAGGGAACGGGCTGGATACGCAGTATTTT.

The CDR3 spells CASGYQGGNTIYF. In DNA form, the CDR3 reads TGTGCTAGTGGTTATCAGGGTGGAAACACCATATATTTT. The V gene is TRBV12-5, the J gene TRBJ1-3; tentative D call: TRBD1 (5 bases). V lost 4 bases, J lost 3 bases, and 7 bases lay in between. The CDR3 totals 13 residues. The germline gives CDR1 LGHNT, CDR2 FRNRAP.

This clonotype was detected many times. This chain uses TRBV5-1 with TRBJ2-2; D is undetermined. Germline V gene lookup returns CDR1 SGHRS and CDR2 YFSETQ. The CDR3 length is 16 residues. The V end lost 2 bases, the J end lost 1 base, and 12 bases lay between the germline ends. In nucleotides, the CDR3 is TGCGCCAGCAGCTTAGGGCCCCGGGTGAACACCGGGGAGCTGTTTTTT. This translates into CASSLGPRVNTGELFF.

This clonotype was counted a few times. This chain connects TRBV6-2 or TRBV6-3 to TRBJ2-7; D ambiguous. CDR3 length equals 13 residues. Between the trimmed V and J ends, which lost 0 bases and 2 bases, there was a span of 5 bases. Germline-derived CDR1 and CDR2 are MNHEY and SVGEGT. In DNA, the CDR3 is TGTGCCAGCAGTTACTCCGGGCCCTACGAGCAGTACGTC. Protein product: CASSYSGPYEQYV.

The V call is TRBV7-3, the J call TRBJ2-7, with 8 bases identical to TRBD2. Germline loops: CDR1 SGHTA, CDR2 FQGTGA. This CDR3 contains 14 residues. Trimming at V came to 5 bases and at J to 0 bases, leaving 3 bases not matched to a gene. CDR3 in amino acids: CASSPTSGSYEQYF. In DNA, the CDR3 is TGTGCCAGCAGCCCAACTAGCGGCTCCTACGAGCAGTACTTC.

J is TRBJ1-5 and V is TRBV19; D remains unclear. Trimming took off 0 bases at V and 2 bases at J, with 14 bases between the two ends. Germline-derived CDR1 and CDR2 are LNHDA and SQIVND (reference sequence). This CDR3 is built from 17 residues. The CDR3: CASSIDQAGRRNQPQHF. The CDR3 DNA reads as TGTGCCAGTAGTATAGATCAGGCAGGTAGGCGCAATCAGCCCCAGCATTTT.

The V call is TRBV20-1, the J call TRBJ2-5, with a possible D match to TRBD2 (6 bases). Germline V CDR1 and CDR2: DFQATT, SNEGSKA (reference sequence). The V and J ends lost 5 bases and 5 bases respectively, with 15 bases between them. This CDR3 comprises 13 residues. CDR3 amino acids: CSAPKTRGETQYF. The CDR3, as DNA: TGCAGTGCTCCTAAGACTAGAGGGGAGACCCAGTACTTC.

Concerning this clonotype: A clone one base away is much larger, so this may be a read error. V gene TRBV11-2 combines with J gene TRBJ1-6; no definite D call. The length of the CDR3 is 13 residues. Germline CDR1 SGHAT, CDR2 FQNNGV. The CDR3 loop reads CASSFSDNSHLHF. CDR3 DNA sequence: TGTGCCAGCAGCTTCTCAGATAATTCACACCTCCACTTT.

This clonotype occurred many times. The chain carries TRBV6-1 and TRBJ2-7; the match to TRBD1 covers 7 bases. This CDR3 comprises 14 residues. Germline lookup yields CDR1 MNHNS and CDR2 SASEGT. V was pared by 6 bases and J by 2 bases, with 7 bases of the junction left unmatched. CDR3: CASRDREDAYEQYF. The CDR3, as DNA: TGTGCCAGCAGAGACAGGGAAGACGCCTACGAGCAGTACTTC.

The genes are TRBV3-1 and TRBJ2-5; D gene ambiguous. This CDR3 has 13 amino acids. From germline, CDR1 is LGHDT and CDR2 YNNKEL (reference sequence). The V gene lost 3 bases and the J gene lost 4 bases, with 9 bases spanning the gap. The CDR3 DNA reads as TGTGCCAGCAGCCACCCATTCACAGAGACCCAGTACTTC. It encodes CASSHPFTETQYF.

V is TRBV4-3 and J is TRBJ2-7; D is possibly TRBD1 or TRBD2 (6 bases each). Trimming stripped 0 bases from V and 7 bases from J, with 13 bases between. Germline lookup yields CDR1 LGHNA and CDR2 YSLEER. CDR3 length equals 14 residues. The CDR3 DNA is TGCGCCAGCAGCCAAGAAGGGGGGCGGTGGGAGCAGTACGTC. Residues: CASSQEGGRWEQYV.

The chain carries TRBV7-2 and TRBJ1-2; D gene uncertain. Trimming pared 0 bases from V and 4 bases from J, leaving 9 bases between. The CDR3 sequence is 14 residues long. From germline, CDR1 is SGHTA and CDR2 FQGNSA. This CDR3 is CASSLARNIYGYTF. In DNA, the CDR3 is TGTGCCAGCAGCTTAGCGCGTAATATCTATGGCTACACCTTC.

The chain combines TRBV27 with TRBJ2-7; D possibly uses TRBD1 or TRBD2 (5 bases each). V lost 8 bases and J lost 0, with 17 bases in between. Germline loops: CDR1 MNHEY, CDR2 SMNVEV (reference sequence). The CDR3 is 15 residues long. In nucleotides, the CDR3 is TGTGCCAGCGCCTTGCGGGCAGGGAGCTCCTACGAGCAGTACTTC. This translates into CASALRAGSSYEQYF.

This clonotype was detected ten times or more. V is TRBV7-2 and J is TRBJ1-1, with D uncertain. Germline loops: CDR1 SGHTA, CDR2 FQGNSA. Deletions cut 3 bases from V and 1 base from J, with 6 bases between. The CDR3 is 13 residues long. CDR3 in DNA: TGTGCCAGCAGCTTCGGCCCGAACACTGAAGCTTTCTTT. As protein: CASSFGPNTEAFF. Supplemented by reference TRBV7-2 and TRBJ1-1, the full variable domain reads GAGVSQSPSNKVTEKGKDVELRCDPISGHTALYWYRQSLGQGLEFLIYFQGNSAPDKSGLPSDRFSAERTGGSVSTLTIQRTQQEDSAVYLCASSFGPNTEAFFGQGTRLTVV.

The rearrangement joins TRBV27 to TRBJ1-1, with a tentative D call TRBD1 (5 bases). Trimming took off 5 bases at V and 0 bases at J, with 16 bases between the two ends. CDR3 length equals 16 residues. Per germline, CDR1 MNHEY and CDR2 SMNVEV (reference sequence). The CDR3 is CASSPGTDLMNTEAFF. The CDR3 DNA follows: TGTGCCAGCAGTCCAGGGACGGACCTCATGAACACTGAAGCTTTCTTT.